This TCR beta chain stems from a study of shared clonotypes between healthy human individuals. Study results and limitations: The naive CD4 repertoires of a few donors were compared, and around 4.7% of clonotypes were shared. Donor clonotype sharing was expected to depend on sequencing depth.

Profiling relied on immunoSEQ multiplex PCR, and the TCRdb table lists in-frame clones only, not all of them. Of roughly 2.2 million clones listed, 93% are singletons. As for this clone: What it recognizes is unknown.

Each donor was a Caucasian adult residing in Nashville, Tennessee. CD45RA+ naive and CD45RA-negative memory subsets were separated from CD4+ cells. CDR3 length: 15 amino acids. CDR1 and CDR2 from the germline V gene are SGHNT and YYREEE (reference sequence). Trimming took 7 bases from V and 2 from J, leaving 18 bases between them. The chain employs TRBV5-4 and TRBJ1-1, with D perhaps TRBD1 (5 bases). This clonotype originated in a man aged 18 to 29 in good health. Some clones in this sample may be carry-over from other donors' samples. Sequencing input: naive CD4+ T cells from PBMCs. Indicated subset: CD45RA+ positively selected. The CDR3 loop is CASFNGGKVNTEAFF. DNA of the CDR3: TGTGCCAGCTTCAACGGGGGAAAGGTCAACACTGAAGCTTTCTTT.